These 23 T cell receptor beta chains originate from one sample sequenced in a study of blood T cells in healthy people across ages (dated by TCRdb to about 2015). Library preparation was by 5' RACE. TCRdb lists the instrument as Illumina HiSeq 2500. A second about 7 to 11 cycle PCR used a sample-barcoded 5' primer and a J-beta primer mix. The raw public reads went through TCRdb reprocessing: fastp at Q25, MiXCR clone calling, in-frame beta chains kept. Under each unique CDR3 protein, matching rows form one entry showing the most common genes and DNA. The sample table lists roughly 560,000 distinct CDR3 sequences, about 24% of them with a count of one. The ten most abundant clones make up approximately 8.7% of the sample. These data were also reused for a study on T cells of mothers and their children.

The sample comprised blood. The receptors were sampled from a boy aged 10-17 years in good health.

This clonotype was found a few times. V and J are TRBV28 and TRBJ2-7, with D hard to call. The length of the CDR3 is 11 residues. V lost 6 bases and J 5 bases, leaving 8 bases between the germline ends. Germline CDR1 is MDHEN and CDR2 is SYDVKM. CDR3 sequence: CASRVFDEQYF. The CDR3 DNA reads TGTGCCAGCAGGGTTTTCGACGAGCAGTACTTC.

This clonotype was seen a handful of times. V gene TRBV7-2 combines with J gene TRBJ2-5, with TRBD2 matching 9 bases. J was trimmed by 5 bases and V by 7 bases; bases with no gene match: 17. The CDR3 spans 17 residues. Looked up from germline, CDR1 is SGHTA and CDR2 is FQGNSA. The CDR3 DNA reads as TGTGCCAGCATTTTAGGACCAGCGGGGGGCCTGCTGGAGACCCAGTACTTC. This gives the protein CASILGPAGGLLETQYF.

This clonotype was counted a few times. The rearrangement joins TRBV12-3 or TRBV12-4 to TRBJ2-7; no firm D call. CDR3 length: 15 amino acids. The germline V and J ends were trimmed by 6 bases and 0 bases, with 15 bases remaining between them. The CDR3 sequence: CASSSFRTVSYEQYF. CDR3 in DNA: TGTGCCAGCAGCTCCTTCCGGACGGTCTCCTACGAGCAGTACTTC.

In this sample, this clonotype turned up a few times. The V gene is TRBV20-1, the J gene TRBJ2-5; D not certain. The DNA end is a closer match to TRBJ2-1, so the J assignment may be wrong. This CDR3 region has 10 residues. Germline V CDR1 and CDR2: DFQATT, SNEGSKA (reference sequence). CDR3 nucleotide sequence: TGCAGTGCCAGGTCCAATGAGCAGTTCTTC. Its translation is CSARSNEQFF.

J is TRBJ2-3 and V is TRBV20-1; perhaps D is TRBD1 or TRBD2 (6 bases each). There are 14 residues in the CDR3. Germline values: CDR1 DFQATT, CDR2 SNEGSKA (reference sequence). V lost 7 bases and J 3 bases, leaving 17 bases between the germline ends. DNA for the CDR3: TGCAGTGGAGGACGGGGGCGATCGACAGATACGCAGTATTTT. This gives the protein CSGGRGRSTDTQYF.

This clonotype was seen more than once but under ten times. This chain uses TRBV7-9 with TRBJ1-4; D gene ambiguous. Germline-derived CDR1 and CDR2 are SEHNR and FQNEAQ (reference sequence). This CDR3 is 15 amino acids long. Trimming cost V 5 bases and J 0 bases, with 10 bases left between them. The CDR3 protein is CASSPHAATNEKLFF. CDR3 DNA: TGTGCCAGCAGCCCACATGCCGCAACTAATGAAAAACTGTTTTTT.

Only a few counts were recorded for this clonotype. The V call is TRBV5-1, the J call TRBJ1-4; 10 positions match TRBD1. Germline-derived CDR1 and CDR2 are SGHRS and YFSETQ. After removal of 4 bases from V and 8 bases from J, the junction contained 5 bases not matched to a gene. This CDR3 has 14 residues. DNA of the CDR3: TGCGCCAGCAGCACCGGGACAGGGGCGGAAAAACTGTTTTTT. Encoded protein: CASSTGTGAEKLFF.

The chain carries TRBV27 and TRBJ2-5; D perhaps matches TRBD2 (5 bases). There are 13 residues in the CDR3. Germline CDR1 is MNHEY and CDR2 is SMNVEV (reference sequence). Trimming removed 6 bases at V and 2 bases at J, with 10 bases between. The DNA of the CDR3 is TGTGCCAGCAGAGCGGAGATACAAGAGACCCAGTACTTC. Residues: CASRAEIQETQYF.

This sequence joins TRBV20-1 and TRBJ2-5; D is possibly TRBD1 (6 bases). The DNA end favors TRBJ2-7, so the J call may be wrong. Germline V gene data show CDR1 as DFQATT and CDR2 as SNEGSKA (reference sequence). The CDR3 contains 14 residues. The DNA for the CDR3 is TGCAGTGCTATCCAATTGGACAGTACCTACGAGCAGTACTTC. Translation: CSAIQLDSTYEQYF.

This clonotype has just a few counts. The chain has TRBV5-4 and TRBJ1-2; no reliable D call. CDR1 SGHNT and CDR2 YYREEE come from the germline V gene (reference sequence). Between the trimmed V and J ends, which lost 4 bases and 1 base, there was a span of 5 bases. CDR3 length equals 12 residues. The CDR3 protein is CASSPNNYGYTF. CDR3 coding DNA: TGTGCCAGCAGCCCAAATAACTATGGCTACACCTTC. The full variable domain, its missing parts supplied by reference TRBV5-4 and TRBJ1-2, is ETGVTQSPTHLIKTRGQQVTLRCSSQSGHNTVSWYQQALGQGPQFIFQYYREEENGRGNFPPRFSGLQFPNYSSELNVNALELDDSALYLCASSPNNYGYTFGSGTRLTVV.

This clonotype was detected a few times. The chain carries TRBV5-1 and TRBJ2-5, with unresolved D. The germline V gene encodes CDR1 SGHRS and CDR2 YFSETQ. This CDR3 is built from 13 residues. Trimming stripped 5 bases from V and 0 bases from J, with 8 bases between. As DNA, the CDR3 is TGCGCCAGCAGGTTCGGCGACCAAGAGACCCAGTACTTC. Translating it yields CASRFGDQETQYF.

This clonotype was counted only a few times. The chain couples TRBV20-1 to TRBJ2-3; TRBD1 matches at 8 bases. The length of the CDR3 is 19 residues. V lost 5 bases, J lost 6 bases, and 25 bases stayed unmatched. Germline V CDR1 and CDR2: DFQATT, SNEGSKA (reference sequence). The CDR3 reads CSADNHEGPDRGLGDTQYF. DNA of the CDR3: TGCAGTGCTGATAACCACGAGGGGCCCGACAGGGGCTTAGGGGATACGCAGTATTTT.

This clonotype was observed a handful of times. V and J are TRBV29-1 and TRBJ2-7, with D possibly matching TRBD1 (6 bases). The germline V gene has CDR1 SQVTM and CDR2 ANQGSEA. The CDR3 has 15 amino acids. V lost 0 bases and J lost 3, with 15 bases in between. CDR3 in amino acids: CSVEDRGTLDYEQYF. In DNA, the CDR3 is TGCAGCGTTGAAGATAGGGGGACACTTGACTACGAGCAGTACTTC.

This clonotype was seen more than once but under ten times. The chain employs TRBV14 and TRBJ2-7; 12 nucleotides line up with TRBD1. Germline V gene data show CDR1 as SGHDN and CDR2 as FVKESK. V lost 3 bases and J lost 1; bases outside the gene matches: 7. The CDR3 loop spans 17 amino acids. The CDR3 DNA follows: TGTGCCAGCAGCCACCCGGGACAGGGGGCGATTTCCTACGAGCAGTACTTC. Its protein is CASSHPGQGAISYEQYF.

This clonotype has at least ten counts. The V call is TRBV12-3 or TRBV12-4, the J call TRBJ1-5, with D hard to call. The CDR3 spans 14 residues. The germline V and J ends were trimmed by 7 bases and 1 base, with 11 bases remaining between them. The CDR3, as DNA: TGTGCCAGCACCAGTGCCTCGAGCAATCAGCCCCAGCATTTT. This encodes CASTSASSNQPQHF.

With regard to this clonotype: The germline gene is not matched at one end of the junction; a read error may be the cause. J is TRBJ1-5 and V is TRBV14; 7 positions agree with TRBD1. CDR1 SGHDN and CDR2 FVKESK come from the germline V gene. The CDR3 is 15 residues long. The CDR3 DNA sequence: TGTGCCAGCATTGGTAGGGGGCGCGTAAGTCAGCCCCAACATTTT. Encoded protein: CASIGRGRVSQPQHF.

The sample holds many counts of this clonotype. The rearrangement links TRBV12-3 or TRBV12-4 to TRBJ2-1, with 8 bases lining up with TRBD2. Trimming cost V 5 bases and J 1 base; bases outside gene matches: 4. This CDR3 comprises 15 residues. The CDR3 here is CASSDSGSSYNEQFF. The CDR3 DNA reads as TGTGCCAGCAGTGACAGCGGGAGTTCCTACAATGAGCAGTTCTTC.

In its sample, this clonotype was seen a few times. The chain carries TRBV12-3 or TRBV12-4 and TRBJ2-5; D gene unclear. With 1 base removed from V and 5 bases from J, the gap between germline ends came to 8 bases. CDR3 length: 13 residues. CDR3 DNA: TGTGCCAGCAGTTTAGACGTCGGGGAGACCCAGTACTTC. It codes for CASSLDVGETQYF.

Many counts were recorded for this clonotype. The V gene is TRBV12-3 or TRBV12-4, the J gene TRBJ2-7; D call uncertain. This CDR3 comprises 12 residues. V dropped 6 bases and J dropped 0 bases, with 6 bases sitting between them. The CDR3 DNA is TGTGCCAGCAGCCCCACCTCCTACGAGCAGTACTTC. It yields the protein CASSPTSYEQYF.

The chain links TRBV20-1 to TRBJ2-7; no clear D. Per the germline V gene, CDR1 is DFQATT and CDR2 is SNEGSKA (reference sequence). This CDR3 has 13 amino acids. Between the trimmed V and J ends, which lost 5 bases and 3 bases, there was a span of 14 bases. The CDR3 is CSAVDFPLYEQYF. CDR3 in DNA: TGCAGTGCTGTGGATTTTCCCCTCTACGAGCAGTACTTC.

The rearrangement uses TRBV6-2 or TRBV6-3 and TRBJ2-5; 8 positions match TRBD2. CDR3 length: 17 residues. The J segment lost 5 bases and the V segment lost 1 base, leaving 12 bases of the junction unmatched. CDR1 and CDR2 (germline): MNHEY, SVGEGT. This CDR3 reads CASSYFRLAGPQETQYF. The CDR3 coding sequence is TGTGCCAGCAGTTACTTTCGTCTAGCGGGCCCTCAGGAGACCCAGTACTTC.

V usage is TRBV7-9 and J usage is TRBJ2-4, with 7 bases that match TRBD1. The V gene's germline CDR1 is SEHNR and CDR2 FQNEAQ (reference sequence). The CDR3 spans 15 residues. V shed 3 bases and J 1 base; nucleotides not matched to a gene: 3. CDR3 protein: CASSFKQGAKNIQYF. For the CDR3, the DNA is TGTGCCAGCAGCTTCAAACAGGGGGCCAAAAACATTCAGTACTTC.

The rearrangement joins TRBV10-3 to TRBJ2-3; D call uncertain. Trimming removed 1 base from V and 0 bases from J, with 5 bases in between. Germline loops: CDR1 ENHRY, CDR2 SYGVKD. The CDR3 has 14 residues. The CDR3 DNA reads as TGTGCCATCAGTGAGTGGGGTAGCACAGATACGCAGTATTTT. Translated: CAISEWGSTDTQYF.